Given below is one T cell receptor (beta chain) in context. What it recognizes is unknown. The investigators reverse transcribed all of the isolated RNA, so they sequenced expressed TCRB transcripts. Using immunoSEQ multiplex PCR, the repertoire was profiled, and TCRdb retains in-frame clones only, with some absent. The profile shows about 160,000 clones, about 7.8% of them singletons. Germline V CDR1 and CDR2: SGHNT, YYREEE (reference sequence). The V and J ends lost 0 bases and 2 bases respectively, with 11 bases between them. There are 15 residues in the CDR3. The record originates from a study of beta chain features in type 1 diabetes. Study-wide results and caveats: Whether TCRB rearrangement is influenced by HLA type went unresolved here. TCRB CDR3s were moderately but significantly shorter in Type 1 diabetes patients in all four CD4+ subsets.

Each donor gave one heparinised blood draw averaging around 120 mL. Markers CD45RO/CCR7/CD25/CD127/CD95/CD27 served to sort CD4+ naive, central memory, regulatory and stem cell-like memory cells. Populations obtained by sorting all exceeded 95% purity. The chain carries TRBV5-4 and TRBJ2-5; D is undetermined. The sequence came from a woman in her 40s with type 1 diabetes. The sample taken for sequencing was central memory CD4+ T cells from blood. The DNA for the CDR3 is TGTGCCAGCAGCTTGGGACAACAGTCACAAGAGACCCAGTACTTC. Protein product: CASSLGQQSQETQYF.